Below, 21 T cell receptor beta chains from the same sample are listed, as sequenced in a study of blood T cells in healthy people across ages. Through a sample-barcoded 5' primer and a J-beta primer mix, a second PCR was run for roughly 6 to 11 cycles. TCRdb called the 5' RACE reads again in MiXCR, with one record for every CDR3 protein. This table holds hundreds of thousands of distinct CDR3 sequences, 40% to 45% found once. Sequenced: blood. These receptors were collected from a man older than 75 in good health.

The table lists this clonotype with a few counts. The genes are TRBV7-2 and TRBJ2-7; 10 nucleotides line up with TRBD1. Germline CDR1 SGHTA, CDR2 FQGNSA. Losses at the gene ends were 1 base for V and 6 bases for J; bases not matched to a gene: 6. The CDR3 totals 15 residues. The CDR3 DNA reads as TGTGCCAGCAGCTTAGAGACAGGGGGCCCGTTCGAGCAGTACTTC. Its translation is CASSLETGGPFEQYF.

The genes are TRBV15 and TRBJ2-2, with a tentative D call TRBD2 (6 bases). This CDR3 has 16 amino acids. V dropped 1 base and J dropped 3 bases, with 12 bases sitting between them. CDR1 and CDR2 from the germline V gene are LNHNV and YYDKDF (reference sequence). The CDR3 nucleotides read TGTGCCACCAGCAGAGGATCCAGGGACTACACCGGGGAGCTGTTTTTT. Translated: CATSRGSRDYTGELFF.

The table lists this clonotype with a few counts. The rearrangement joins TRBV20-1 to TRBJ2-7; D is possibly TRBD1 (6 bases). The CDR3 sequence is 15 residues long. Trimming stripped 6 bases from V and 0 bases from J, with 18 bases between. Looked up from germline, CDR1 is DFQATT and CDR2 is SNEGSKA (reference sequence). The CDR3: CSARGDTRSSYEQYF. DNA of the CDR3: TGCAGTGCCCGAGGGGACACCAGGAGCTCCTACGAGCAGTACTTC.

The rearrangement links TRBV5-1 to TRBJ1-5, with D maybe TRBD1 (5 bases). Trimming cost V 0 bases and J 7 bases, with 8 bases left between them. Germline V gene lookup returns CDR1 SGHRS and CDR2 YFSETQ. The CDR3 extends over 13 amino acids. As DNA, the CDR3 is TGCGCCAGCAGCTTGGGGGGGGAGCAGCCCCAGCATTTT. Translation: CASSLGGEQPQHF.

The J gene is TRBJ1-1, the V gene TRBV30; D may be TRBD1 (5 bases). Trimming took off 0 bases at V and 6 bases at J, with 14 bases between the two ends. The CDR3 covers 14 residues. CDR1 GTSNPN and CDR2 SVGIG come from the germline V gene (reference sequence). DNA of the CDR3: TGTGCCTGGAGTGTAGTGGGGGTGAGGGCTGAAGCTTTCTTT. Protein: CAWSVVGVRAEAFF.

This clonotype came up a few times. CDR3 nucleotides: TGTGCCATCCAGCCCGGAGGGTCTGGGGCCAACGTCCTGACTTTC. This gives the protein CAIQPGGSGANVLTF. The chain uses TRBV6-1 and TRBJ2-6, with D perhaps TRBD2 (6 bases). This CDR3 region has 15 residues. Germline values: CDR1 MNHNS, CDR2 SASEGT. With 10 bases removed from V and 1 base from J, the gap between germline ends came to 14 bases.

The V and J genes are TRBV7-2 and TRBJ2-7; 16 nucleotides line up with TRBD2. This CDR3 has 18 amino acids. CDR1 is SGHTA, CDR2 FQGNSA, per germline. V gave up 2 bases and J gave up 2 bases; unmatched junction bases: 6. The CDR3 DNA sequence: TGTGCCAGCAGCTTAAAAGGGGGGACTAGCGGGAGGGCCTACGAGCAGTACTTC. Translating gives CASSLKGGTSGRAYEQYF.

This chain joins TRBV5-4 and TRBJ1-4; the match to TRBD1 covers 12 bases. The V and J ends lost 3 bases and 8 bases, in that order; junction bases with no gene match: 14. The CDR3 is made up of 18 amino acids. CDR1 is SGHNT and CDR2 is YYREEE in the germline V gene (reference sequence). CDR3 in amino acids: CASSSGAGTGGFKEKLFF. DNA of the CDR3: TGTGCCAGCAGCTCCGGGGCCGGGACAGGGGGCTTTAAAGAAAAACTGTTTTTT.

The CDR3 reads CASSVTGEEKLFF. In nucleotides, the CDR3 is TGTGCCAGCAGCGTAACGGGAGAGGAAAAACTGTTTTTT. The V gene is TRBV9, the J gene TRBJ1-4; D is unclear. The length of the CDR3 is 13 residues. Trimming left V 1 base short and J 8 bases short, with 9 bases between. Germline lookup yields CDR1 SGDLS and CDR2 YYNGEE.

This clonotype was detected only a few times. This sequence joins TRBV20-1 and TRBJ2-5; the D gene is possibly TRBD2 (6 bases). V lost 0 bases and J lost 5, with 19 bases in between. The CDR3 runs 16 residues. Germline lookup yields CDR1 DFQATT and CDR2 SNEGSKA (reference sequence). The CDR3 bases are TGCAGTGCTAGAGATCTAGCGAACCCACCACTGGAGACCCAGTACTTC. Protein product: CSARDLANPPLETQYF.

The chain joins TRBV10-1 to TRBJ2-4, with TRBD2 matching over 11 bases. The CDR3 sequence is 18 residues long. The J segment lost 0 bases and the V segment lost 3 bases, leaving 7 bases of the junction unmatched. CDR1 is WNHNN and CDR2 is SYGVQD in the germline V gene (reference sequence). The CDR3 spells CASSDYRLAGLAKNIQYF. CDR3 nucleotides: TGCGCCAGCAGTGATTATCGACTAGCGGGATTAGCCAAAAACATTCAGTACTTC.

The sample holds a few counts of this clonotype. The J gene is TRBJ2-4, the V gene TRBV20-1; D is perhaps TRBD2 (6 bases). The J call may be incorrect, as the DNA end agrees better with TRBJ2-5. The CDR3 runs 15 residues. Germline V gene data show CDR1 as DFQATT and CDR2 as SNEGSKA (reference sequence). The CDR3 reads CSARATRGAWETQYF. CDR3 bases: TGCAGTGCTAGAGCTACGCGGGGAGCCTGGGAGACCCAGTACTTC.

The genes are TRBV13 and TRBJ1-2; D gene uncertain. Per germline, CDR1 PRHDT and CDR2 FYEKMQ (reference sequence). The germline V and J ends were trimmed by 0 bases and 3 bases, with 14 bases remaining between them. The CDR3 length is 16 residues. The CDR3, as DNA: TGTGCCAGCAGCTTAGGTGGGAGTGCGGTGGACTATGGCTACACCTTC. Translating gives CASSLGGSAVDYGYTF. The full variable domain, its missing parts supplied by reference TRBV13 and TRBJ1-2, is AAGVIQSPRHLIKEKRETATLKCYPIPRHDTVYWYQQGPGQDPQFLISFYEKMQSDKGSIPDRFSAQQFSDYHSELNMSSLELGDSALYFCASSLGGSAVDYGYTFGSGTRLTVV.

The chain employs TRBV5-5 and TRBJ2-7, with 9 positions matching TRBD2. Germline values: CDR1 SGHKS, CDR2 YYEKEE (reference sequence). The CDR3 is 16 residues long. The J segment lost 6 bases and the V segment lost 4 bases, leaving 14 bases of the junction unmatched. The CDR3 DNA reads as TGTGCCAGCAGCCCGATTAGCGGGAGCGAACCCTTCGAGCAGTACTTC. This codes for CASSPISGSEPFEQYF. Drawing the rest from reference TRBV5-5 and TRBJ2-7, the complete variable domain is DAGVTQSPTHLIKTRGQQVTLRCSPISGHKSVSWYQQVLGQGPQFIFQYYEKEERGRGNFPDRFSARQFPNYSSELNVNALLLGDSALYLCASSPISGSEPFEQYFGPGTRLTVT.

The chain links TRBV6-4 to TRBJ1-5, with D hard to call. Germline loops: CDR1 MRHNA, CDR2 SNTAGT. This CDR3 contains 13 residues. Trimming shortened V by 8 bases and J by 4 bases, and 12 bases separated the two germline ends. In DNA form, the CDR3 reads TGTGCCAGCGGCATAGGGCCAAATCAGCCCCAGCATTTT. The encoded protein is CASGIGPNQPQHF.

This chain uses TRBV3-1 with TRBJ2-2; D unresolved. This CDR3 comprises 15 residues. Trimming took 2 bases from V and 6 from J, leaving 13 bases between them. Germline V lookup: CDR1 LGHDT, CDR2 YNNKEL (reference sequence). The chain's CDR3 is CASSQTARVPGELFF. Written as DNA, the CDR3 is TGTGCCAGCAGCCAAACGGCAAGGGTTCCCGGGGAGCTGTTTTTT.

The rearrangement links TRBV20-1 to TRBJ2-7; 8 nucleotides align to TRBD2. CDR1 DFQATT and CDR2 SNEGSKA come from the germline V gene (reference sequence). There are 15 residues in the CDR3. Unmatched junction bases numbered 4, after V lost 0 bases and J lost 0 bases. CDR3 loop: CSARDLSGSSYEQYF. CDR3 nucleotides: TGCAGTGCTAGAGATTTAAGCGGGAGCTCCTACGAGCAGTACTTC.

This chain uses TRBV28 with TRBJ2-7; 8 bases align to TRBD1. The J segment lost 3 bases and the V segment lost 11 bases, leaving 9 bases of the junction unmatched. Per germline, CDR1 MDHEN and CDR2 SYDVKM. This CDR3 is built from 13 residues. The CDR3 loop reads CASTPDRVYEQYF. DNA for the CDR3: TGTGCCTCCACACCGGACAGGGTCTACGAGCAGTACTTC.

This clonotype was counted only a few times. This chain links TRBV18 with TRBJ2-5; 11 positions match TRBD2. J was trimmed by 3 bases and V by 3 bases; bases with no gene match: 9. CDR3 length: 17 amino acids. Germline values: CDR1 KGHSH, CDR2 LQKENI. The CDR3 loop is CASSPLAGGRTEETQYF. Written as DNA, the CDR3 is TGTGCCAGCTCACCTCTAGCGGGGGGCCGGACAGAAGAGACCCAGTACTTC.

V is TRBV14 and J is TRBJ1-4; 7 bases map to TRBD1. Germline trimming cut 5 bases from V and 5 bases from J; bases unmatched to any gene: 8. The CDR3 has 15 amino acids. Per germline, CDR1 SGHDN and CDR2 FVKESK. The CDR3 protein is CASSSGGQPNEKLFF. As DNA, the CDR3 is TGTGCCAGCAGCTCTGGGGGACAGCCAAATGAAAAACTGTTTTTT.

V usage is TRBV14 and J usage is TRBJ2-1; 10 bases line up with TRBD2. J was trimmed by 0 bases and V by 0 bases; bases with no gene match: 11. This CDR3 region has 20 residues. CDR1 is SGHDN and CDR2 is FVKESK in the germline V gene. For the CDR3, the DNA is TGTGCCAGCAGCCAAGATAAGGTAGCGGGAGGACAAAGCTCCTACAATGAGCAGTTCTTC. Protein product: CASSQDKVAGGQSSYNEQFF.